The clone carrying this TCR beta chain was observed a handful of times. Antigen unknown. It was with a sample-barcoded 5' primer and a J-beta primer mix that a second PCR of roughly 7 to 12 cycles was run. The study obtained at least 2.5 million CDR3-containing paired-end reads from every sample. One entry per CDR3 protein, called by TCRdb with MiXCR from the 5' RACE reads. This sample has some 1.5 million distinct CDR3 sequences, with about 45% found just once. This entry is derived from a study of blood T cells in healthy people across ages. The study, taken as a whole, reports: Both higher diversity and more naive CD4+ cells marked long-lived donors when set against aged donors. Observed TCR beta diversity per million T cells went down as age went up. This fall followed a roughly linear course with age. It was held that diversity estimates obtained from one million T cells represented underestimates.

Sequencing used blood. The receptor comes from a woman aged 18-35 years in good health.

The CDR3 DNA reads TGTGCCAGCAGTGAAGGAAGAACAGGGTCAGATACGCAGTATTTT. It encodes CASSEGRTGSDTQYF. The V call is TRBV6-1, the J call TRBJ2-3; TRBD1 might be the D (6 bases). CDR3 length: 15 residues. With 1 base removed from V and 4 bases from J, the gap between germline ends came to 12 bases. Germline values: CDR1 MNHNS, CDR2 SASEGT.